This TCR beta chain was sequenced during a study of cytomegalovirus exposure and HLA in healthy donors. V gave up 8 bases and J gave up 0 bases, with 11 bases separating them. This CDR3 is 14 amino acids long. Germline CDR1 SNHLY, CDR2 FYNNEI. PCR amplification relied on 60 Vbeta primers (plus 13 Jbeta primers). Assay: immunoSEQ multiplex PCR; the TCRdb copy retains only in-frame clones and omits some. Of about 120,000 clones in the sample, about three quarters were seen once. The rearrangement links TRBV2 to TRBJ2-4, with D possibly TRBD2 on 6 matching bases. The clonotype originates from a woman aged 25 to 39 in good health and CMV-seropositive. The sample comprised PBMCs. CDR3 region: CASGGDIAKNIQYF. The CDR3 bases are TGTGCCAGCGGCGGGGATATAGCCAAAAACATTCAGTACTTC.